The clone carrying this T cell receptor (beta chain) was seen a few times. The antigen remains undetermined. CDR3 length: 14 residues. The germline V gene has CDR1 MNHEY and CDR2 SVGEGT. A second PCR, run for about 7 to 11 cycles, used a sample-barcoded 5' primer plus a J-beta primer mix. TCRdb fed the 5' RACE reads into MiXCR, producing one record per CDR3 protein. The sample contains nearly 800,000 distinct CDR3 sequences, around 50% of which appear only once. This record belongs to a study of blood T cells in healthy people across ages. Study outcomes and limitations: Roughly linear declines in TCR beta diversity per million T cells occurred with age.

The V call is TRBV6-2 or TRBV6-3, the J call TRBJ2-5, with 8 positions matching TRBD1. Near its end, the DNA agrees better with TRBJ2-7, so the J call may be wrong. The origin of this receptor is a man in his forties in good health. The sequenced material came from blood. The CDR3 DNA follows: TGTGCCAGCAGTTACGGGACAGGAACCTACGAGCAGTACTTC. It specifies CASSYGTGTYEQYF.